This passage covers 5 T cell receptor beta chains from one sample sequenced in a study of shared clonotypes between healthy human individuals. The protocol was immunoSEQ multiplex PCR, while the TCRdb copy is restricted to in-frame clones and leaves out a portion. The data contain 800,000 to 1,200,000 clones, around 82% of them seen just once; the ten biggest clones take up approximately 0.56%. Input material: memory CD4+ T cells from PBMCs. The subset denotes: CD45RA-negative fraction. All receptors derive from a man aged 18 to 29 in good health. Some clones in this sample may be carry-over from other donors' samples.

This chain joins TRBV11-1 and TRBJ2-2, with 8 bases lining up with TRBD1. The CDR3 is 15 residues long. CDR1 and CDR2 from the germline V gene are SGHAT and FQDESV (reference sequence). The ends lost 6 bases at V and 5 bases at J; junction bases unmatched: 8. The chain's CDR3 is CASRPRQGLTGELFF. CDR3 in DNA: TGTGCCAGCAGGCCTCGACAGGGGCTGACCGGGGAGCTGTTTTTT. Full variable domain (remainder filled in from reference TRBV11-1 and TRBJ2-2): EAEVAQSPRYKITEKSQAVAFWCDPISGHATLYWYRQILGQGPELLVQFQDESVVDDSQLPKDRFSAERLKGVDSTLKIQPAELGDSAMYLCASRPRQGLTGELFFGEGSRLTVL.

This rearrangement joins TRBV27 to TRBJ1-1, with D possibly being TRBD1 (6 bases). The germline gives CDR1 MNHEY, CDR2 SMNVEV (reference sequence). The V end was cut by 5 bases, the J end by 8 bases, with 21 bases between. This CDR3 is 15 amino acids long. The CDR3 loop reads CASSRGAGEYHEAFF. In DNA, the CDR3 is TGTGCCAGCAGTCGTGGGGCAGGGGAATATCACGAAGCTTTCTTT.

The CDR3 is CASSTERDRAVRNTEAFF. In DNA form, the CDR3 reads TGTGCCAGTAGTACCGAACGGGACAGGGCGGTTAGGAACACTGAAGCTTTCTTT. The J gene is TRBJ1-1, the V gene TRBV19; 9 positions agree with TRBD1. CDR1 LNHDA and CDR2 SQIVND come from the germline V gene (reference sequence). V trimming: 4 bases; J trimming: 1 base; junction bases outside the gene matches: 13. This CDR3 is 18 amino acids long.

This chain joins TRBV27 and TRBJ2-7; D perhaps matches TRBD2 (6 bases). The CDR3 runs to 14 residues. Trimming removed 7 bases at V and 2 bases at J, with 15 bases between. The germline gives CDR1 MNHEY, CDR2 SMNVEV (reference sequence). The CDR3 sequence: CASNPAGRTYEQYF. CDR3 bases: TGTGCCAGCAACCCCGCGGGACGGACCTACGAGCAGTACTTC.

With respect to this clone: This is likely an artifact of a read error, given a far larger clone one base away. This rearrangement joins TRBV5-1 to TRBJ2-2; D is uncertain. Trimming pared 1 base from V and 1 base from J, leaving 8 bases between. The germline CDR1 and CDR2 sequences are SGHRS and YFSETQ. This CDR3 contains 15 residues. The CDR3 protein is CASSLSAVNTGELFF. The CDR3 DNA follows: TGCGCCAGCAGCTTGTCGGCAGTGAACACCGGGGAGCTGTTTTTT.